These 22 T cell receptor beta chains were all obtained from the same sample, sequenced in a study of T-cell reconstitution after alpha-beta-depleted transplantation in children. Molecular barcoding with unique molecular identifiers was used for the TCRbeta library. TCRdb fed the PCR reads into MiXCR, producing one record per CDR3 protein. The data show about 830,000 distinct CDR3 sequences, with roughly 16% seen just once and 5% held by the top ten. The material sequenced was PBMCs, mostly from graft donor cells, taken 360 days after TCRalphabeta/CD19-depleted stem cell transplant. These receptors all stem from a male patient aged 5 to 17 who had a stem cell transplant for acute lymphoblastic leukemia, so the T cells may come from the graft donor.

The CDR3 sequence: CSARGRGFDYGYTF. Here the CDR3 DNA reads TGCAGTGCTAGAGGCCGGGGATTCGACTATGGCTACACCTTC. The gene calls are TRBV20-1 and TRBJ1-2; D ambiguous. Trimming removed 1 base at V and 3 bases at J, with 12 bases between. Per germline, CDR1 DFQATT and CDR2 SNEGSKA (reference sequence). This CDR3 is built from 14 residues.

At least ten counts were recorded for this clonotype. This chain joins TRBV7-3 and TRBJ2-1; 8 nucleotides match TRBD2. This CDR3 spans 16 amino acids. Unmatched junction bases numbered 11, after V lost 7 bases and J lost 3 bases. Germline lookup yields CDR1 SGHTA and CDR2 FQGTGA. The DNA for the CDR3 is TGTGCCAGCATCCCCGGGGGGGAGGGTTTCTACAATGAGCAGTTCTTC. It translates to CASIPGGEGFYNEQFF. Full variable domain (remainder filled in from reference TRBV7-3 and TRBJ2-1): GAGVSQTPSNKVTEKGKYVELRCDPISGHTALYWYRQSLGQGPEFLIYFQGTGAADDSGLPNDRFFAVRPEGSVSTLKIQRTERGDSAVYLCASIPGGEGFYNEQFFGPGTRLTVL.

This clonotype was counted between two and nine times. The V call is TRBV12-3 or TRBV12-4, the J call TRBJ2-2; 11 bases match TRBD2. The length of the CDR3 is 15 residues. The ends lost 6 bases at V and 7 bases at J; junction bases unmatched: 7. This chain's CDR3 is CASSPLAGVFGELFF. The CDR3 DNA reads TGTGCCAGCAGCCCACTAGCGGGAGTCTTCGGGGAGCTGTTTTTT.

Remarks on this clonotype: A much larger clone lies a single base off, so this may be a read error. This chain uses TRBV5-1 with TRBJ2-2, with TRBD2 matching 8 bases. CDR3 length: 15 amino acids. The germline V gene encodes CDR1 SGHRS and CDR2 YFSETQ. V lost 4 bases and J lost 0; bases outside the gene matches: 2. This CDR3 is CASSPTSANTGELFF. DNA for the CDR3: TGCGCCAGCAGCCCGACTAGCGCGAACACCGGGGAGCTGTTTTTT.

This chain joins TRBV10-1 and TRBJ2-3; TRBD2 matches at 7 bases. CDR3 length: 16 residues. Germline CDR1 reads WNHNN; CDR2 reads SYGVQD (reference sequence). V gave up 2 bases and J gave up 5 bases; unmatched junction bases: 10. The CDR3 region is CASSETLAVWGDTQYF. Written as DNA, the CDR3 is TGCGCCAGCAGTGAGACCCTAGCGGTTTGGGGAGATACGCAGTATTTT.

This clonotype was seen many times. One end of the junction varies from germline; a read error may be responsible. This chain connects TRBV20-1 to TRBJ1-1; D may be TRBD1 (6 bases). The CDR3 is made up of 12 amino acids. Germline-derived CDR1 and CDR2 are DFQATT and SNEGSKA (reference sequence). CDR3 sequence: CSARGGSTEAFF. CDR3 nucleotides: TGCAGTGCCAGAGGGGGGAGCACTGAAGCTTTCTTT.

J is TRBJ2-6 and V is TRBV12-3 or TRBV12-4; weak D call: TRBD1 (5 bases). The length of the CDR3 is 20 residues. V lost 6 bases, J lost 0 bases, and 24 bases lay in between. This CDR3 is CASSPDRGSATLSGANVLTF. CDR3 DNA: TGTGCCAGCAGCCCCGACAGAGGTTCAGCCACCCTCTCTGGGGCCAACGTCCTGACTTTC.

This clonotype has a handful of counts. The germline gene is not matched at one end of the junction; a read error may be the cause. The V call is TRBV15, the J call TRBJ1-4; 11 bases are shared with TRBD1. CDR3 length equals 14 residues. The V gene's germline CDR1 is LNHNV and CDR2 YYDKDF (reference sequence). Here the CDR3 DNA reads TGTGCCACCAGCAGATCGGGACAGGGGGTCTTCCGGATTTTT. Translating it yields CATSRSGQGVFRIF.

CDR3 in DNA: TGTGCCAGCAGCTTAGCGTACAGCGGGAGTGTTCAAGAGACCCAGTACTTC. Its protein product is CASSLAYSGSVQETQYF. The chain links TRBV7-2 to TRBJ2-5, with 8 bases identical to TRBD2. Germline assignment: CDR1 SGHTA and CDR2 FQGNSA. The V gene end was trimmed by 0 bases and the J gene end by 2 bases; junction bases not matched to a gene: 8. The CDR3 has 17 residues.

V and J are TRBV20-1 and TRBJ2-1, with a weak D call TRBD2 (6 bases). The ends were cut back, 2 bases at V and 3 bases at J, with 20 bases in the middle. Germline CDR1 and CDR2: DFQATT and SNEGSKA (reference sequence). The CDR3 loop spans 17 amino acids. DNA of the CDR3: TGCAGTGCTAGACCGTTGCGGGAAGGCTCCCTCTACAATGAGCAGTTCTTC. Protein product: CSARPLREGSLYNEQFF.

The CDR3 bases are TGTGCCACCAGCAGAGATCGATCCGCGGCGGGGGGCCGGGAGACCCAGTACTTC. Translation gives CATSRDRSAAGGRETQYF. V is TRBV15 and J is TRBJ2-5, with TRBD2 identical over 8 bases. This CDR3 region has 18 residues. Germline-derived CDR1 and CDR2 are LNHNV and YYDKDF (reference sequence). After removal of 0 bases from V and 5 bases from J, the junction contained 14 bases not matched to a gene.

The CDR3 DNA reads TGCGCCAGCAGCTCCGACGGGGGCCGTCTCCACTATGGCTACACCTTC. Translated: CASSSDGGRLHYGYTF. This chain uses TRBV5-1 with TRBJ1-2; TRBD1 is a possible D gene (6 bases). Germline CDR1 is SGHRS and CDR2 is YFSETQ. The germline V and J ends were trimmed by 3 bases and 3 bases, with 18 bases remaining between them. The CDR3 extends over 16 amino acids.

The V gene is TRBV6-2 or TRBV6-3, the J gene TRBJ2-1; 7 nucleotides line up with TRBD1. This CDR3 is built from 13 residues. Germline V gene data show CDR1 as MNHEY and CDR2 as SVGEGT. V lost 9 bases to trimming and J lost 7 bases; unmatched junction nucleotides: 9. CDR3 sequence reads: CASPGTDPNEQFF. CDR3 nucleotide sequence: TGTGCCAGTCCCGGGACAGACCCTAATGAGCAGTTCTTC.

The rearrangement joins TRBV12-3 or TRBV12-4 to TRBJ2-2; D not certain. There are 12 residues in the CDR3. Trimming removed 3 bases at V and 7 bases at J, with 6 bases between. The CDR3 loop reads CASSLVNGELFF. For the CDR3, the DNA is TGTGCCAGCAGTTTGGTGAACGGGGAGCTGTTTTTT.

CDR3 sequence: CASSFGQMNTEAFF. CDR3 nucleotide sequence: TGTGCCAGCAGTTTCGGACAGATGAACACTGAAGCTTTCTTT. The rearrangement joins TRBV12-3 or TRBV12-4 to TRBJ1-1, with a weak D call TRBD1 (6 bases). The CDR3 contains 14 residues. V was cut by 3 bases and J by 0 bases, with 8 bases left in between.

The V call is TRBV7-3, the J call TRBJ2-3; 10 bases map to TRBD2. The J segment lost 9 bases and the V segment lost 7 bases, leaving 7 bases of the junction unmatched. The germline CDR1 and CDR2 sequences are SGHTA and FQGTGA. The CDR3 has 13 amino acids. DNA of the CDR3: TGTGCCAGCACGGCGGAGCGGGAGGGCACGCAGTATTTT. Protein product: CASTAEREGTQYF.

The CDR3 sequence: CASSYSGGMSYEQYF. In nucleotides, the CDR3 is TGTGCCAGCAGTTACTCGGGCGGGATGTCCTACGAGCAGTACTTC. The rearrangement links TRBV6-5 to TRBJ2-7, with D possibly matching TRBD2 (6 bases). The germline gives CDR1 MNHEY, CDR2 SVGAGI. V gave up 0 bases and J gave up 1 base, with 10 bases separating them. This CDR3 contains 15 residues.

This chain joins TRBV5-1 and TRBJ2-7, with D possibly matching TRBD2 (6 bases). This CDR3 has 13 amino acids. Germline CDR1 SGHRS, CDR2 YFSETQ. V lost 0 bases to trimming and J lost 6 bases, with 10 bases between them. CDR3 nucleotide sequence: TGCGCCAGCAGCTTGGGGGACTTTCTCGAGCAGTACTTC. It is translated as CASSLGDFLEQYF.

This clonotype was counted a few times. V gene TRBV10-2 combines with J gene TRBJ2-4, with 8 bases identical to TRBD1. Germline V CDR1 and CDR2: WSHSY, SAAADI. V dropped 8 bases and J dropped 9; count of bases not matched to a gene: 12. The CDR3 is 14 residues long. The CDR3 is CASRPGGQMGIQYF. In nucleotides, the CDR3 is TGCGCCAGCCGCCCAGGGGGCCAAATGGGCATTCAGTACTTC.

This sequence joins TRBV7-9 and TRBJ2-2, with TRBD1 matching 7 bases. The CDR3 loop spans 16 amino acids. Trimming at V came to 6 bases and at J to 4 bases, leaving 11 bases not matched to a gene. From germline, CDR1 is SEHNR and CDR2 FQNEAQ (reference sequence). This chain's CDR3 is CASRETGKGSTGELFF. DNA of the CDR3: TGTGCCAGCAGAGAGACAGGGAAAGGTTCCACCGGGGAGCTGTTTTTT.

This clonotype has just a few counts. The CDR3 loop is CATSYGGDQETQYF. The CDR3 region has the DNA TGTGCCACCAGTTATGGAGGGGACCAAGAGACCCAGTACTTC. This chain joins TRBV15 and TRBJ2-5; TRBD2 might be the D (6 bases). Germline CDR1 and CDR2: LNHNV and YYDKDF (reference sequence). The ends were cut back, 6 bases at V and 0 bases at J, with 11 bases in the middle. The CDR3 loop spans 14 amino acids.

Only a few counts were recorded for this clonotype. The chain links TRBV20-1 to TRBJ2-7; the D gene is possibly TRBD2 (5 bases). Germline V gene sequence: CDR1 DFQATT, CDR2 SNEGSKA (reference sequence). Trimming left V 5 bases short and J 3 bases short, with 17 bases between. This CDR3 is 14 amino acids long. CDR3 region: CSALKRLGGYEQYF. For the CDR3, the DNA is TGCAGTGCTCTCAAGCGGTTGGGTGGCTACGAGCAGTACTTC.